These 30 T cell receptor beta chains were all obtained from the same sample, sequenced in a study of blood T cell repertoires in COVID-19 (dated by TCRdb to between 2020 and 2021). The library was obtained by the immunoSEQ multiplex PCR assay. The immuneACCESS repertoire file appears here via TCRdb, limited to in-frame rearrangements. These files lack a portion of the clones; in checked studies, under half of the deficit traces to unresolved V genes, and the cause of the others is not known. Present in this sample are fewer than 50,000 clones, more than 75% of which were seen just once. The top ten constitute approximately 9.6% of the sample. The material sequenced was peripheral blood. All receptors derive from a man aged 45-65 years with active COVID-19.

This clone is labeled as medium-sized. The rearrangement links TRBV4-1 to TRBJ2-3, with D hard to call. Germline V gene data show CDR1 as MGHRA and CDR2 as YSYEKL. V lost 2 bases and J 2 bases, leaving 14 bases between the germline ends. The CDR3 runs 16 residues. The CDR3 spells CASSQPIDTYTDTQYF. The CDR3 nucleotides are TGCGCCAGCAGCCAACCCATTGACACATACACAGATACGCAGTATTTT.

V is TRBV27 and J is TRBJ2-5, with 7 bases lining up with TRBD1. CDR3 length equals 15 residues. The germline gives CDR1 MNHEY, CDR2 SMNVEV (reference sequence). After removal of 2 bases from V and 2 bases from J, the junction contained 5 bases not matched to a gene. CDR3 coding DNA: TGTGCCAGCAGTTTAGGGTGGGACAGTCAAGAGACCCAGTACTTC. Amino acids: CASSLGWDSQETQYF.

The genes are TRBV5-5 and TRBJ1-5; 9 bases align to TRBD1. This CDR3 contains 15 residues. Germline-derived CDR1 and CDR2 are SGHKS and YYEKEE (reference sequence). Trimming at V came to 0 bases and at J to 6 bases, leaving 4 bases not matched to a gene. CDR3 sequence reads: CASSLADRGAQPQHF. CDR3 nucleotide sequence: TGTGCCAGCAGCTTGGCGGACAGGGGAGCTCAGCCCCAGCATTTT.

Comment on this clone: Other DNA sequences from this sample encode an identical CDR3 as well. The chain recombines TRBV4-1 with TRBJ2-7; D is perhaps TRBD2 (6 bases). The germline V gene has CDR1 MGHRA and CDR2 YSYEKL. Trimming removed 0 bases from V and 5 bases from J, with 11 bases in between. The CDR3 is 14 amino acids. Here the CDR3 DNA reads TGCGCCAGCAGCCAAGATAGGAGGGGTCACGAGCAGTACTTC. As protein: CASSQDRRGHEQYF.

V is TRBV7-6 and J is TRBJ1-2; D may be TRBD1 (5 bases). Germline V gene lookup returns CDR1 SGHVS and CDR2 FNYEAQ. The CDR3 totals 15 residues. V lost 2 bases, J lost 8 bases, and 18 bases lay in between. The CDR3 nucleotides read TGTGCCAGCAGCTTACTGGGGGAAGGTACTAGCGGCTACACCTTC. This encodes CASSLLGEGTSGYTF.

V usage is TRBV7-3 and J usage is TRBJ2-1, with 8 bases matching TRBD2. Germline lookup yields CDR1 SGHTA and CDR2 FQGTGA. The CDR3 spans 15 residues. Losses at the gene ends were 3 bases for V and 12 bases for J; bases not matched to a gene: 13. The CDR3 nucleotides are TGTGCCAGCAGCTTTCAGGTCGGGACTAGTTCGGTGCAGTTCTTC. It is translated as CASSFQVGTSSVQFF.

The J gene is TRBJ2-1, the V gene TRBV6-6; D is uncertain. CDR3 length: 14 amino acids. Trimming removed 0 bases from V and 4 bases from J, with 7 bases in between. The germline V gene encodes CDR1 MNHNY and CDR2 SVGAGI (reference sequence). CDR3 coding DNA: TGTGCCAGCAGTTACTCTCAGTGGTACAATGAGCAGTTCTTC. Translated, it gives CASSYSQWYNEQFF.

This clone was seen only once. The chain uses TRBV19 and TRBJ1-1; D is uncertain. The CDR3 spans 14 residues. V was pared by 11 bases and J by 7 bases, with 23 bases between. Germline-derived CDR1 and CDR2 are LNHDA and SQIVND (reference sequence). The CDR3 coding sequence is TGTGCCGCGGCTGGCCCCGAGAGGTATGGTGAAGCTTTCTTT. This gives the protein CAAAGPERYGEAFF.

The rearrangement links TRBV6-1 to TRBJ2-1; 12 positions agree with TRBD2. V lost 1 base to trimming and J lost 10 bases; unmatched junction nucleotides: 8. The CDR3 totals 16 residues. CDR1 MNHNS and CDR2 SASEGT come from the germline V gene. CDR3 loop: CASSEEASGGAGEQFF. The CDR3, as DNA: TGTGCCAGCAGTGAAGAGGCTAGCGGGGGGGCAGGGGAGCAGTTCTTC.

CDR3 in amino acids: CASRPDYSYEQYF. The CDR3 DNA follows: TGTGCCAGTAGACCCGACTACTCCTACGAGCAGTACTTC. The chain links TRBV19 to TRBJ2-7; D may be TRBD2 (5 bases). There are 13 residues in the CDR3. Germline CDR1 and CDR2: LNHDA and SQIVND (reference sequence). Trimming pared 6 bases from V and 0 bases from J, leaving 9 bases between. Looking up the rest from reference TRBV19 and TRBJ2-7 gives the full variable domain: DGGITQSPKYLFRKEGQNVTLSCEQNLNHDAMYWYRQDPGQGLRLIYYSQIVNDFQKGDIAEGYSVSREKKESFPLTVTSAQKNPTAFYLCASRPDYSYEQYFGPGTRLTVT.

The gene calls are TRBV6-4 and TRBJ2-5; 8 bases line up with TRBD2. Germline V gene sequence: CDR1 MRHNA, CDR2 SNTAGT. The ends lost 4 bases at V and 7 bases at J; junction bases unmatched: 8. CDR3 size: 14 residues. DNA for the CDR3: TGTGCCAGCAGTGTTCTCGGGAGGGGAGGGACCCAGTACTTC. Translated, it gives CASSVLGRGGTQYF.

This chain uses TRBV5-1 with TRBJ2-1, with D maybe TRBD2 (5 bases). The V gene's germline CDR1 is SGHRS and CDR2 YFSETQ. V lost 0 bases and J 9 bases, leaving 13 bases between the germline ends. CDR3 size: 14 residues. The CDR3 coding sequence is TGCGCCAGCAGCTTGGGAGGGAGAGCCGCTGAGCAGTTCTTC. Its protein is CASSLGGRAAEQFF. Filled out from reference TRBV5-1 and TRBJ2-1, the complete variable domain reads KAGVTQTPRYLIKTRGQQVTLSCSPISGHRSVSWYQQTPGQGLQFLFEYFSETQRNKGNFPGRFSGRQFSNSRSEMNVSTLELGDSALYLCASSLGGRAAEQFFGPGTRLTVL.

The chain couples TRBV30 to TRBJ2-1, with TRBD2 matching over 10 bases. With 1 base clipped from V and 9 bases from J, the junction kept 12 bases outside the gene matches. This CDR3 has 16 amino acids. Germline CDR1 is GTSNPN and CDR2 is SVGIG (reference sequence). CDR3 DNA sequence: TGTGCCTGGAGTGCCCTCCCTAGCGGGAGCGGGGGTGAGCAGTTCTTC. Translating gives CAWSALPSGSGGEQFF.

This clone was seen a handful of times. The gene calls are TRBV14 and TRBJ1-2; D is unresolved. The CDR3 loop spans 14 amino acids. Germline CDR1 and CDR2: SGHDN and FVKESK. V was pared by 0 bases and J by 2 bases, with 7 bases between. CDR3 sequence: CASSQELGNYGYTF. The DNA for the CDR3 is TGTGCCAGCAGCCAAGAGCTCGGGAACTATGGCTACACCTTC.

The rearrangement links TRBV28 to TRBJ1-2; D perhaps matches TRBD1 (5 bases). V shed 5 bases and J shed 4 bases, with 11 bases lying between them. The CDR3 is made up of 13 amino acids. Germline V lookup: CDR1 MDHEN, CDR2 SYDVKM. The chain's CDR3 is CASSPGVGYGYTF. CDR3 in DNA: TGTGCCAGCAGTCCGGGGGTAGGCTATGGCTACACCTTC.

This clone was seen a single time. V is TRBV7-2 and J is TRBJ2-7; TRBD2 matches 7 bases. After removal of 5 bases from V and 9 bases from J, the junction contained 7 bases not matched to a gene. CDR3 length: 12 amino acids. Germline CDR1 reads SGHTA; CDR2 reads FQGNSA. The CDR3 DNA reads TGTGCCAGCAGCCGGACCCGGGAGGTGCAGTACTTC. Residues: CASSRTREVQYF.

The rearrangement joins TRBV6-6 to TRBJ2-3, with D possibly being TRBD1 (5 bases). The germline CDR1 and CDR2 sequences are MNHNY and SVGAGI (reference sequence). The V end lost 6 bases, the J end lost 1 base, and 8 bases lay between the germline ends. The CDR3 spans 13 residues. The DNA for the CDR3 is TGTGCCAGCAGGGAAGGGGGCACAGATACGCAGTATTTT. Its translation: CASREGGTDTQYF.

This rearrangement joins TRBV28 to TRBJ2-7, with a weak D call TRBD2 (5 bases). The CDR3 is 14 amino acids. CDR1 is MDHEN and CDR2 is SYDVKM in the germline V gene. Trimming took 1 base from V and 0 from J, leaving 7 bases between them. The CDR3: CASSLSGFSYEQYF. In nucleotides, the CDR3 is TGTGCCAGCAGTTTATCGGGGTTCTCCTACGAGCAGTACTTC.

CDR3 coding DNA: TGCGCCAGCAGTGAGGCAGGGGGGAACACTGAAGCTTTCTTT. Its translation: CASSEAGGNTEAFF. The rearrangement links TRBV10-2 to TRBJ1-1; 7 bases fit TRBD1. J was trimmed by 1 base and V by 2 bases; bases with no gene match: 1. Per germline, CDR1 WSHSY and CDR2 SAAADI. CDR3 size: 14 residues.

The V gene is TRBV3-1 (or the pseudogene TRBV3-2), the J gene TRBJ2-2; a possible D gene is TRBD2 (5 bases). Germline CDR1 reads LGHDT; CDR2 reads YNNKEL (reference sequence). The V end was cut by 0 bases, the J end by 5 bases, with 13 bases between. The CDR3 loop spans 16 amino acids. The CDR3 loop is CASSQDSTPGTGELFF. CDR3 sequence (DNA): TGTGCCAGCAGCCAAGATAGCACCCCGGGGACCGGGGAGCTGTTTTTT.

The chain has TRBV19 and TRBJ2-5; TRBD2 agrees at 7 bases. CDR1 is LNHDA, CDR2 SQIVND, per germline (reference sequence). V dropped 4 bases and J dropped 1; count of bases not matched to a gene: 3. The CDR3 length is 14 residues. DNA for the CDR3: TGTGCCAGTAGTACCTCTAGCGGCCAAGAGACCCAGTACTTC. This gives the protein CASSTSSGQETQYF.

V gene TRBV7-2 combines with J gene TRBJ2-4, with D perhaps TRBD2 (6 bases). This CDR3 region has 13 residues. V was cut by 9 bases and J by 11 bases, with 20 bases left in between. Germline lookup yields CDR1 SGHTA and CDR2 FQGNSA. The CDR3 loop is CASAVGTGSLQYF. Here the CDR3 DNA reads TGTGCCAGTGCCGTTGGGACTGGATCTCTTCAGTACTTC. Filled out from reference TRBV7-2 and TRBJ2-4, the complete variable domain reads GAGVSQSPSNKVTEKGKDVELRCDPISGHTALYWYRQSLGQGLEFLIYFQGNSAPDKSGLPSDRFSAERTGGSVSTLTIQRTQQEDSAVYLCASAVGTGSLQYFGAGTRLSVL.

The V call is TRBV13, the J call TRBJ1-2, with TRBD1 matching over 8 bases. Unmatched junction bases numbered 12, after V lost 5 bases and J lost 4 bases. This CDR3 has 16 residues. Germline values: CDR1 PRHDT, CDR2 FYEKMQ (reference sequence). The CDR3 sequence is CASSQRQGFWPYGYTF. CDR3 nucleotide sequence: TGTGCCAGCAGCCAGAGACAGGGGTTTTGGCCCTATGGCTACACCTTC.

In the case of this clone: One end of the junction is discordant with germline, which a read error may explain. The CDR3 here is CAGRQRNSYNEQFF. DNA for the CDR3: TGTGCCGGGAGGCAGCGGAACTCCTACAATGAGCAGTTCTTC. The gene calls are TRBV30 and TRBJ2-1, with D possibly TRBD2 on 6 matching bases. CDR1 GTSNPN and CDR2 SVGIG come from the germline V gene (reference sequence). CDR3 size: 14 residues.

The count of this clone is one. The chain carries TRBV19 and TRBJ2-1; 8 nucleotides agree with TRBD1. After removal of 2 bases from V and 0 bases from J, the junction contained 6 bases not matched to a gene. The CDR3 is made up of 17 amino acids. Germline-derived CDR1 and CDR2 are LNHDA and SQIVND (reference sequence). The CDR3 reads CASSITGQESSYNEQFF. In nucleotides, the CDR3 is TGTGCCAGTAGTATAACGGGACAGGAGAGCTCCTACAATGAGCAGTTCTTC.

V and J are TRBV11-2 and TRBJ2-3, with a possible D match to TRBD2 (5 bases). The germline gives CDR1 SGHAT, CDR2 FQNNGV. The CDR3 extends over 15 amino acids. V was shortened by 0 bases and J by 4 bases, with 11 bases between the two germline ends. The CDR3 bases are TGTGCCAGCAGCTTAGATCCCCTAGCACCAGATACGCAGTATTTT. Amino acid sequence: CASSLDPLAPDTQYF.

The DNA of the CDR3 is TGCGCCAGCCGAACAGGGAGGGAAGCAACTAATGAAAAACTGTTTTTT. This codes for CASRTGREATNEKLFF. The chain has TRBV10-1 and TRBJ1-4; a weak D match, TRBD1 (6 bases). The V end lost 8 bases, the J end lost 0 bases, and 16 bases lay between the germline ends. The CDR3 runs 16 residues. Germline V lookup: CDR1 WNHNN, CDR2 SYGVQD (reference sequence).

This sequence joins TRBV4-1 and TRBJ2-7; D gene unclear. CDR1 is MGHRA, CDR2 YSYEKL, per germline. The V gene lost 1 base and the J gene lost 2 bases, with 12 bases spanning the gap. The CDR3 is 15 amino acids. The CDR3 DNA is TGCGCCAGCAGCCAAGGAACGGTTCGCGCCTACGAGCAGTACTTC. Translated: CASSQGTVRAYEQYF.

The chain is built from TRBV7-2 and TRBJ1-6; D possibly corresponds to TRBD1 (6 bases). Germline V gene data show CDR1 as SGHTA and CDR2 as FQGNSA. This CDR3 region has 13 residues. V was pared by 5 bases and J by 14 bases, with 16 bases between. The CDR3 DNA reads TGTGCCAGCAGCGCGAGTCCCGGACAGTCCCTCCACTTT. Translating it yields CASSASPGQSLHF.

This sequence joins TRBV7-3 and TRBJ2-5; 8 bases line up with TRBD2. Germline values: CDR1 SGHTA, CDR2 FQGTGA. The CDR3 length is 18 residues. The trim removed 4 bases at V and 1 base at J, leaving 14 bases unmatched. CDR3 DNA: TGTGCCAGCAGCTCTCTTCCGGGGGGGTCTAGCGTCCAAGAGACCCAGTACTTC. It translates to CASSSLPGGSSVQETQYF.